This note documents a single T cell receptor (beta chain) sequence. The same CDR3 can be traced to other DNA sequences in this sample. The record originates from a study of shared clonotypes between healthy human individuals. The protocol was immunoSEQ multiplex PCR, while the TCRdb copy is restricted to in-frame clones and leaves out a portion. Found here are about 1.1 million clones, roughly 80% of them singletons; the top ten hold about 0.89%. V was clipped by 1 base and J by 5 bases, with 8 bases between them. CDR1 is MGHRA and CDR2 is YSYEKL in the germline V gene. CDR3 size: 14 residues. Donors comprised healthy HIV-negative adults lacking recent acute infections or vaccinations.

The sample was memory CD4+ T cells from PBMCs. Subset reported: CD45RA-negative fraction. The V and J genes are TRBV4-1 and TRBJ2-2; D gene unclear. This sequence originates from a man between 18 and 29 years old in good health. Some clones in this sample may be carry-over from other donors' samples. The CDR3 DNA reads as TGCGCCAGCAGCCAAGTTTTAGGGACCGGGGAGCTGTTTTTT. Protein sequence: CASSQVLGTGELFF.